Reported below is one TCR beta chain. Its antigen is undetermined. Germline lookup yields CDR1 SGHRS and CDR2 YFSETQ. The CDR3 length is 17 residues. With V trimmed by 4 bases and J by 4 bases, 11 bases remained unmatched. The PCR had 60 Vbeta and 13 Jbeta primers. Data came from immunoSEQ multiplex PCR; TCRdb stores just in-frame clones and leaves some out. This sample yields around 230,000 clones, of which 85% are seen a single time; 0.24% belongs to the top ten. This record comes from a study of cytomegalovirus exposure and HLA in healthy donors. Across the study: About 80 million unique TCR sequences came from HLA-typed donors in an early release.

General study findings and limits: In a later analysis, most CMV-associated TCR beta chains appeared HLA-restricted.

Source material: PBMCs. The rearrangement uses TRBV5-1 and TRBJ1-3; 10 nucleotides agree with TRBD1. This receptor was taken from a girl aged 2 to 10 in good health and CMV-seronegative. The CDR3 DNA reads as TGCGCCAGCAGCCAGATACCGGGACAGGGGTTCGGAAACACCATATATTTT. This codes for CASSQIPGQGFGNTIYF.